This TCR beta chain is from a study of PD-L1 blockade in urothelial cancer. Looking at the study overall: From 0 to 3 prior chemotherapy regimens had been given to the patients. Median blood clonality was about 0.086, with about 80,000 unique TCRs.

TCRdb keeps only in-frame clones here, not all; method: immunoSEQ multiplex PCR. The table lists about 45,000 clones, approximately 82% of them singletons, with under 15% in the top ten. Time point in this sample: peripheral blood 6 weeks after treatment start. The study enrolled patients with locally advanced or metastatic urothelial carcinoma. The number of samples from each patient was between 1 and 8, taken pretreatment and on-treatment. This sequence originates from a man between 60 and 70 years old with urothelial cancer. The sample here was PBMCs, taken around atezolizumab (anti-PD-L1) treatment.

The CDR3 loop is CASSLLREVYEQYF. CDR3 bases: TGTGCCAGCAGTTTACTCCGGGAGGTATACGAGCAGTACTTC. The genes are TRBV28 and TRBJ2-7; TRBD2 matches at 7 bases. J gave up 4 bases and V 2 bases, and 5 bases lay outside the gene matches. CDR3 length: 14 residues. The germline CDR1 and CDR2 sequences are MDHEN and SYDVKM.